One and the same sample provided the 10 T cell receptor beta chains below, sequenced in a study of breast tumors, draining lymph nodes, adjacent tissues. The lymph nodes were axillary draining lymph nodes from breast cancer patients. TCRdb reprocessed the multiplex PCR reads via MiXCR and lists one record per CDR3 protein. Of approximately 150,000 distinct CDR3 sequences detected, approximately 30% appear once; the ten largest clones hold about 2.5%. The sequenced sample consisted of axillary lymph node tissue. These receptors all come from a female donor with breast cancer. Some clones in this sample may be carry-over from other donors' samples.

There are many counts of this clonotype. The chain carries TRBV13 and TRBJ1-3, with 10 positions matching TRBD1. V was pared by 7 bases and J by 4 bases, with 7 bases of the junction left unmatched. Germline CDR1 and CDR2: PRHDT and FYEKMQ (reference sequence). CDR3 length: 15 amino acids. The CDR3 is CASTYDRGPGNTIYF. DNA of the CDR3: TGTGCCAGCACCTACGACAGGGGGCCCGGAAACACCATATATTTT.

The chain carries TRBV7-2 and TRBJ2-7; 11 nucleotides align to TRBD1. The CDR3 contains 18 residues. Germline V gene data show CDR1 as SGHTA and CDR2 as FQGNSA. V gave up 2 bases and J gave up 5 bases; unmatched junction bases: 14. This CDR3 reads CASSLRDRGSPGGHEQYF. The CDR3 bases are TGTGCCAGCAGCTTAAGGGACAGGGGGAGCCCCGGGGGCCACGAGCAGTACTTC.

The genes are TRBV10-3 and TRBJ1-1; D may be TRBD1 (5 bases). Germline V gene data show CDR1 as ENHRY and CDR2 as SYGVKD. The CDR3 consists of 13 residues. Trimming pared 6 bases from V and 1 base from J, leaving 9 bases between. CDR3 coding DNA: TGTGCCATCAGGAAGGACACGAACACTGAAGCTTTCTTT. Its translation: CAIRKDTNTEAFF.

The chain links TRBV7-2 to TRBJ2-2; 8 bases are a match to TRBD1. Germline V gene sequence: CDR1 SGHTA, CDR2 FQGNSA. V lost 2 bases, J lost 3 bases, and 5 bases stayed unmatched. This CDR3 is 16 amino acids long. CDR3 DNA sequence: TGTGCCAGCAGCTTACAGGGGGCAACGTACACCGGGGAGCTGTTTTTT. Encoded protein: CASSLQGATYTGELFF.

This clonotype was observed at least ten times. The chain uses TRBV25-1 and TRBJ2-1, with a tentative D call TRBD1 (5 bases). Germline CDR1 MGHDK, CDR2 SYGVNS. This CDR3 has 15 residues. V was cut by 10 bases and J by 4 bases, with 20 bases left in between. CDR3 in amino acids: CATTKKQARYNEQFF. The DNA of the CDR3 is TGTGCCACCACGAAGAAACAGGCGCGGTACAATGAGCAGTTCTTC.

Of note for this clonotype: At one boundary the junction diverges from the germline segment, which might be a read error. The CDR3 sequence: CTSSVVGSTDTQYF. CDR3 sequence (DNA): TGTACCAGCAGCGTAGTGGGTTCCACAGATACGCAGTATTTT. V is TRBV9 and J is TRBJ2-3; no reliable D call. Germline V gives CDR1 SGDLS, CDR2 YYNGEE. The CDR3 has 14 amino acids.

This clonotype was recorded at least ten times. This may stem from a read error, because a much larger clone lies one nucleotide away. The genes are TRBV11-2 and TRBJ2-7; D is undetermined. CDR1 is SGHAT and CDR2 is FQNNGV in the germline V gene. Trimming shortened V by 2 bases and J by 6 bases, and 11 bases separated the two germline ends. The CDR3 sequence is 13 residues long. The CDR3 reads CASSLTPVSEQYV. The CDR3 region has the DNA TGTGCCAGCAGCTTAACTCCCGTATCCGAGCAGTACGTC.

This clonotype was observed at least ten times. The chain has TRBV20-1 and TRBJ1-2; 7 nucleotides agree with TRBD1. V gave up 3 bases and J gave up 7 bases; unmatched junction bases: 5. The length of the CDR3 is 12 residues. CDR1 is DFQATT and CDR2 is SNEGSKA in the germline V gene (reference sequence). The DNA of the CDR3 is TGCAGTGCTAGGCGGCAGGGGGGTGGCTACACCTTC. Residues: CSARRQGGGYTF.

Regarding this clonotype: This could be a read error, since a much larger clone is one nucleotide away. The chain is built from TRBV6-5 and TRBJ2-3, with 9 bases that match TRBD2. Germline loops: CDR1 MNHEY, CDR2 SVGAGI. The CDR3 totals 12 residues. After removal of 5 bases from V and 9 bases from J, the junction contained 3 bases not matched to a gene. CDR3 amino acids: CASSPSGETQYF. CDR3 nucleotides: TGTGCCAGCAGTCCTAGCGGGGAGACGCAGTATTTT.

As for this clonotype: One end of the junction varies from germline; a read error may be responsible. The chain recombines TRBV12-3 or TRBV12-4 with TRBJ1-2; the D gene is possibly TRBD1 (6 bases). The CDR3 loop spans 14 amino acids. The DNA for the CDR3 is TGTGCCGGCAGTTTCCCTGGACAGAACCATGGCTACACCTTC. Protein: CAGSFPGQNHGYTF.